This passage covers 12 T cell receptor beta chains from one sample sequenced in a study of blood T cell repertoires in COVID-19. Generated by immunoSEQ multiplex PCR, the TCRdb table keeps only in-frame clones and is missing some. The sample yields 100,000 to 130,000 clones, around 86% seen once. Sequencing was carried out using peripheral blood. The receptors here all came from a woman aged 70-85 years with acute or convalescent COVID-19.

V is TRBV5-1 and J is TRBJ2-5, with 9 bases fitting TRBD1. The J segment lost 7 bases and the V segment lost 1 base, leaving 11 bases of the junction unmatched. The CDR3 sequence is 16 residues long. Germline CDR1 SGHRS, CDR2 YFSETQ. CDR3 DNA: TGCGCCAGCAGCTTGAGTCGGGACAGGGTTGTTGGGACCCAGTACTTC. Protein product: CASSLSRDRVVGTQYF.

V usage is TRBV11-2 and J usage is TRBJ1-2, with 7 nucleotides matching TRBD1. The trim removed 2 bases at V and 0 bases at J, leaving 9 bases unmatched. CDR1 is SGHAT, CDR2 FQNNGV, per germline. This CDR3 is built from 17 residues. Written as DNA, the CDR3 is TGTGCCAGCAGCTTACTAACCCGGGACAGAACTAACTATGGCTACACCTTC. This sequence encodes CASSLLTRDRTNYGYTF.

This chain connects TRBV5-1 to TRBJ2-2, with 9 bases aligning to TRBD2. Trimming cost V 8 bases and J 0 bases; bases outside gene matches: 8. Germline CDR1 is SGHRS and CDR2 is YFSETQ. CDR3 length: 16 amino acids. The CDR3 nucleotides read TGCGCCAGTAAGATTCTAGCGGGAACGAACACCGGGGAGCTGTTTTTT. Translated: CASKILAGTNTGELFF.

V usage is TRBV18 and J usage is TRBJ2-2, with TRBD2 matching over 9 bases. The ends lost 3 bases at V and 0 bases at J; junction bases unmatched: 8. CDR3 length: 18 residues. Germline CDR1 and CDR2: KGHSH and LQKENI. The CDR3 region is CASSPSGTSGSNTGELFF. The CDR3 nucleotides read TGTGCCAGCTCACCCTCGGGCACTAGCGGGTCGAACACCGGGGAGCTGTTTTTT.

V gene TRBV18 combines with J gene TRBJ1-1; D is possibly TRBD1 (5 bases). In germline, CDR1 is KGHSH, CDR2 LQKENI. V gave up 1 base and J gave up 0 bases, with 6 bases separating them. The CDR3 covers 14 residues. DNA for the CDR3: TGTGCCAGCTCACCACAGGGGATGAACACTGAAGCTTTCTTT. Translating gives CASSPQGMNTEAFF.

The chain links TRBV13 to TRBJ1-3; 10 nucleotides line up with TRBD1. The CDR3 spans 15 residues. Germline-derived CDR1 and CDR2 are PRHDT and FYEKMQ (reference sequence). V dropped 4 bases and J dropped 4; count of bases not matched to a gene: 4. The CDR3 protein is CASSYDRGRGNTIYF. Here the CDR3 DNA reads TGTGCCAGCAGCTACGACAGGGGGCGAGGAAACACCATATATTTT.

The V gene is TRBV28, the J gene TRBJ2-5; TRBD2 aligns across 9 bases. Germline loops: CDR1 MDHEN, CDR2 SYDVKM. With V trimmed by 7 bases and J by 4 bases, 19 bases remained unmatched. CDR3 length: 18 amino acids. The CDR3 spells CASTLPTSGPTSRETQYF. DNA of the CDR3: TGTGCCAGCACCTTGCCTACTAGCGGGCCGACTAGCCGAGAGACCCAGTACTTC. The variable domain in full, with the rest retrieved from reference TRBV28 and TRBJ2-5, is DVKVTQSSRYLVKRTGEKVFLECVQDMDHENMFWYRQDPGLGLRLIYFSYDVKMKEKGDIPEGYSVSREKKERFSLILESASTNQTSMYLCASTLPTSGPTSRETQYFGPGTRLLVL.

J is TRBJ1-2 and V is TRBV6-2 or TRBV6-3, with D unclear. The CDR3 has 12 amino acids. Trimming took 6 bases from V and 8 from J, leaving 13 bases between them. Germline V gene sequence: CDR1 MNHEY, CDR2 SVGEGT. The CDR3 here is CASSFSRYGYTF. CDR3 bases: TGTGCCAGCAGCTTTAGCCGGTACGGCTACACCTTC.

The genes are TRBV2 and TRBJ2-1, with 7 bases lining up with TRBD2. This CDR3 comprises 15 residues. CDR1 and CDR2 (germline): SNHLY, FYNNEI. Trimming at V came to 5 bases and at J to 2 bases, leaving 6 bases not matched to a gene. The CDR3 here is CASSYNGRTYNEQFF. As DNA, the CDR3 is TGTGCCAGCAGTTACAACGGGAGGACCTACAATGAGCAGTTCTTC.

The chain employs TRBV2 and TRBJ1-4; a weak D match, TRBD1 (5 bases). V was trimmed by 8 bases and J by 7 bases, leaving 14 bases between them. Germline CDR1 and CDR2: SNHLY and FYNNEI. CDR3 size: 13 residues. CDR3 protein: CASSWGLREKLFF. The CDR3 DNA is TGTGCCAGCTCTTGGGGACTCCGTGAAAAACTGTTTTTT.

The J gene is TRBJ1-6, the V gene TRBV7-9; D may be TRBD1 (5 bases). Trimming pared 2 bases from V and 8 bases from J, leaving 10 bases between. This CDR3 has 14 amino acids. Germline lookup yields CDR1 SEHNR and CDR2 FQNEAQ (reference sequence). DNA for the CDR3: TGTGCCAGCAGCTTACTTGACAGCTATTCACCCCTCCACTTT. Residues: CASSLLDSYSPLHF.

The CDR3 nucleotides are TGTGCCAGCAGCTCCGGGACTAGCACCACTGGGGCCAACGTCCTGACTTTC. It is translated as CASSSGTSTTGANVLTF. The rearrangement joins TRBV5-8 to TRBJ2-6; 9 bases match TRBD2. The CDR3 length is 17 residues. Per germline, CDR1 SGHTS and CDR2 YDEGEE. After removal of 3 bases from V and 2 bases from J, the junction contained 6 bases not matched to a gene.